These 20 T cell receptor beta chains came from one sample sequenced in a study of T cells in Graves' hyperthyroidism and ophthalmopathy. Amplified TCR beta CDR3 regions came from RNA transcripts. When the TCR CDR3 underwent first-round RT-PCR, the HTBI primer set was used. TCRdb analysed the multiplex PCR reads with MiXCR anew, one entry per CDR3 protein. Of a few hundred thousand distinct CDR3 sequences in the sample, around a sixth were seen once. The sample was blood. These receptors were collected from a young woman with Graves' hyperthyroidism.

At least ten counts were recorded for this clonotype. The chain employs TRBV12-3 or TRBV12-4 and TRBJ1-4; D gene uncertain. The length of the CDR3 is 14 residues. Trimming took off 7 bases at V and 6 bases at J, with 15 bases between the two ends. The CDR3 here is CASKLAGRDEKLFF. The CDR3 bases are TGTGCCAGCAAGTTAGCGGGGAGAGATGAAAAACTGTTTTTT.

V is TRBV5-1 and J is TRBJ2-3; no clear D. V was shortened by 0 bases and J by 6 bases, with 14 bases between the two germline ends. Germline values: CDR1 SGHRS, CDR2 YFSETQ. This CDR3 region has 15 residues. The CDR3 here is CASSLGGPPRDTQYF. The CDR3 DNA sequence: TGCGCCAGCAGCTTGGGGGGTCCCCCCCGGGATACGCAGTATTTT.

In this sample, this clonotype turned up many times. The V and J genes are TRBV9 and TRBJ2-3, with a possible D match to TRBD2 (6 bases). Trimming removed 4 bases at V and 1 base at J, with 19 bases between. Germline values: CDR1 SGDLS, CDR2 YYNGEE. The CDR3 covers 17 residues. CDR3 coding DNA: TGTGCCAGCAGCCACGAGGGAGGCGGAACTCGCACAGATACGCAGTATTTT. Translation: CASSHEGGGTRTDTQYF.

The sample holds a few counts of this clonotype. The V gene is TRBV10-3, the J gene TRBJ1-2; no reliable D call. The germline V gene has CDR1 ENHRY and CDR2 SYGVKD. Trimming cost V 0 bases and J 3 bases, with 14 bases left between them. This CDR3 is built from 16 residues. In DNA form, the CDR3 reads TGTGCCATCAGTGAGTCCGGGAACTTCCGTCACTATGGCTACACCTTC. Amino acid sequence: CAISESGNFRHYGYTF.

The table lists this clonotype with many counts. This chain uses TRBV6-5 with TRBJ1-1; D possibly corresponds to TRBD1 (6 bases). V was clipped by 2 bases and J by 5 bases, with 21 bases between them. Germline-derived CDR1 and CDR2 are MNHEY and SVGAGI. The CDR3 is made up of 17 amino acids. CDR3 loop: CASSYGIGAGAKTEAFF. CDR3 nucleotide sequence: TGTGCCAGCAGTTACGGAATAGGCGCGGGGGCGAAGACTGAAGCTTTCTTT.

About this clonotype itself: Possible read error: a much larger clone is one base away. The rearrangement joins TRBV3-1 to TRBJ2-5; D perhaps matches TRBD2 (7 bases). The length of the CDR3 is 15 residues. The germline gives CDR1 LGHDT, CDR2 YNNKEL (reference sequence). CDR3 sequence (DNA): TGTGCCAACAGCGTCGGAGGGGGGGCTTTGGAGACCCAGTACTTC. This translates into CANSVGGGALETQYF.

A few counts support this clonotype. The chain carries TRBV5-1 and TRBJ2-6; 7 bases are a match to TRBD1. Germline V lookup: CDR1 SGHRS, CDR2 YFSETQ. V shed 2 bases and J 0 bases; nucleotides not matched to a gene: 2. The CDR3 sequence is 16 residues long. The CDR3 protein is CASSLTGDSGANVLTF. In DNA form, the CDR3 reads TGCGCCAGCAGCTTAACAGGGGACTCTGGGGCCAACGTCCTGACTTTC.

The chain carries TRBV29-1 and TRBJ2-1, with 12 bases lining up with TRBD1. Trimming cost V 3 bases and J 6 bases; bases outside gene matches: 12. Germline lookup yields CDR1 SQVTM and CDR2 ANQGSEA. The CDR3 is made up of 17 amino acids. DNA of the CDR3: TGCAGCGTTGAGATTGGGACAGGGGGCGTGGGGGGCAATGAGCAGTTCTTC. Encoded protein: CSVEIGTGGVGGNEQFF.

This clonotype was found many times. The chain uses TRBV13 and TRBJ2-5, with D uncertain. With 4 bases removed from V and 3 bases from J, the gap between germline ends came to 3 bases. Per germline, CDR1 PRHDT and CDR2 FYEKMQ (reference sequence). CDR3 length: 11 residues. The CDR3 DNA is TGTGCCAGCAGCTGGGAAGAGACCCAGTACTTC. This codes for CASSWEETQYF.

This clonotype was found many times. The chain's CDR3 is CASSSNLPMTDTQYF. The DNA of the CDR3 is TGTGCCAGCAGCTCCAACCTACCGATGACGGATACGCAGTATTTT. The chain carries TRBV7-2 and TRBJ2-3, with D uncertain. V lost 4 bases and J 6 bases, leaving 17 bases between the germline ends. Germline CDR1 SGHTA, CDR2 FQGNSA. CDR3 length equals 15 residues.

The chain has TRBV6-2 or TRBV6-3 and TRBJ2-3, with TRBD1 matching 7 bases. There are 12 residues in the CDR3. The germline CDR1 and CDR2 sequences are MNHEY and SVGEGT. J lost 5 bases, V lost 6 bases, and 2 bases had no gene match. The CDR3 protein is CASSYRGDTQYF. CDR3 coding DNA: TGTGCCAGCAGCTACAGGGGAGATACGCAGTATTTT.

This clonotype has a count of ten or more. The V and J genes are TRBV6-6 and TRBJ1-6; D is undetermined. V shed 6 bases and J shed 7 bases, with 22 bases lying between them. The CDR3 has 17 amino acids. The V gene's germline CDR1 is MNHNY and CDR2 SVGAGI (reference sequence). CDR3 sequence (DNA): TGTGCCAGCAGACTTGCTCGAGATAACACGGGAAATTCACCCCTCCACTTT. This translates into CASRLARDNTGNSPLHF.

The chain uses TRBV29-1 and TRBJ2-7; D is perhaps TRBD1 (5 bases). Germline V gene data show CDR1 as SQVTM and CDR2 as ANQGSEA. Trimming removed 3 bases from V and 3 bases from J, with 18 bases in between. The CDR3 is made up of 15 amino acids. CDR3 sequence (DNA): TGCAGCGTTGAGGCTGATTCGGACACCAACTACGAGCAGTACTTC. The encoded protein is CSVEADSDTNYEQYF.

The gene calls are TRBV6-1 and TRBJ2-7; either TRBD1 or TRBD2 may supply D (5 bases each). Germline CDR1 and CDR2: MNHNS and SASEGT. This CDR3 region has 15 residues. Trimming left V 6 bases short and J 7 bases short, with 22 bases between. The CDR3 region is CASRPGREIFGEQYF. Written as DNA, the CDR3 is TGTGCCAGCAGGCCGGGACGAGAGATCTTTGGGGAGCAGTACTTC.

This sequence joins TRBV19 and TRBJ1-2; the match to TRBD1 covers 7 bases. The CDR3 consists of 13 residues. Germline V gene sequence: CDR1 LNHDA, CDR2 SQIVND (reference sequence). V dropped 5 bases and J dropped 4; count of bases not matched to a gene: 4. This chain's CDR3 is CASSWGQSYGYTF. CDR3 DNA sequence: TGTGCCAGTAGTTGGGGACAGAGCTATGGCTACACCTTC.

This clonotype showed up many times. The chain is built from TRBV20-1 and TRBJ2-7, with D possibly matching TRBD2 (6 bases). This CDR3 is 14 amino acids long. V lost 1 base and J 6 bases, leaving 16 bases between the germline ends. Germline CDR1 and CDR2: DFQATT and SNEGSKA (reference sequence). CDR3 nucleotides: TGCAGTGCTAGAGGGGAGGAGGGATTTGGCGAGCAGTACTTC. It specifies CSARGEEGFGEQYF.

The sample holds a few counts of this clonotype. The CDR3 loop reads CASRAGSYNEQFF. In DNA form, the CDR3 reads TGCGCCAGCAGGGCCGGCTCCTACAATGAGCAGTTCTTC. This chain connects TRBV5-1 to TRBJ2-1; D not resolved. The V end lost 5 bases, the J end lost 0 bases, and 6 bases lay between the germline ends. Germline lookup yields CDR1 SGHRS and CDR2 YFSETQ. There are 13 residues in the CDR3.

This clonotype was seen many times. The V gene is TRBV7-2, the J gene TRBJ2-7; the D call may be TRBD1 or TRBD2 (6 bases each). Trimming took 6 bases from V and 6 from J, leaving 15 bases between them. The CDR3 has 13 residues. The germline V gene has CDR1 SGHTA and CDR2 FQGNSA. DNA for the CDR3: TGTGCCAGCAGGGTAGGGGGGTCCGCCGAGCAGTACTTC. Protein: CASRVGGSAEQYF.

This clonotype was counted between two and nine times. The chain has TRBV20-1 and TRBJ1-2; D is unresolved. The V end was cut by 6 bases, the J end by 2 bases, with 10 bases between. CDR3 length: 12 amino acids. Germline CDR1 and CDR2: DFQATT and SNEGSKA (reference sequence). The CDR3 nucleotides read TGCAGTGCCCACTTCGCAAACTATGGCTACACCTTC. Amino acids: CSAHFANYGYTF.

This clonotype was observed a few times. The V call is TRBV29-1, the J call TRBJ2-3; D gene ambiguous. The V gene lost 4 bases and the J gene lost 3 bases, with 8 bases spanning the gap. This CDR3 comprises 12 residues. The germline CDR1 and CDR2 sequences are SQVTM and ANQGSEA. CDR3 loop: CSVATLTDTQYF. CDR3 DNA: TGCAGCGTTGCCACGTTAACAGATACGCAGTATTTT.